These T cell receptor beta chains were read from a single sample in a study of blood T cell repertoires in COVID-19. Some clones are missing from TCRdb's copy, which holds only in-frame ones; the method was immunoSEQ multiplex PCR. The sample lists about 150,000 clones; around four fifths were seen once. The specimen was PBMCs or T cells enriched from blood (not recorded which). The receptors derive from a woman in her 40s who had recovered from COVID-19. CDR3s include the opening cysteine and the closing phenylalanine or tryptophan. Each record gives: V gene, J gene, CDR3 protein.

V gene: TRBV7-9; J gene: TRBJ1-6; CDR3 protein: CASSLAAGNSPLHF
V gene: TRBV9; J gene: TRBJ1-1; CDR3 protein: CASSVEGQGGTEAFF
V gene: TRBV6-2/TRBV6-3; J gene: TRBJ2-7; CDR3 protein: CASSYRGGSYEQYF
V gene: TRBV5-1; J gene: TRBJ2-5; CDR3 protein: CASGRGPTETQYF
V gene: TRBV7-9; J gene: TRBJ2-1; CDR3 protein: CASSLARDIRGRLDNEQFF
V gene: TRBV9; J gene: TRBJ1-1; CDR3 protein: CASSPPDRGNTEAFF
V gene: TRBV5-4; J gene: TRBJ1-4; CDR3 protein: CASSSGPGGGKLFF
V gene: TRBV19; J gene: TRBJ1-1; CDR3 protein: CASSRDRNTEAFF
V gene: TRBV7-9; J gene: TRBJ1-1; CDR3 protein: CASSWDSNTEAFF
V gene: TRBV5-1; J gene: TRBJ2-2; CDR3 protein: CASSTSATGELFF
V gene: TRBV18; J gene: TRBJ2-7; CDR3 protein: CASSPLAGIDEQYF
V gene: TRBV7-6; J gene: TRBJ2-1; CDR3 protein: CASSLQPGVGIAGDHSYNEQFF
V gene: TRBV5-1; J gene: TRBJ1-4; CDR3 protein: CASSSGQGNEKLFF
V gene: TRBV30; J gene: TRBJ2-2; CDR3 protein: CAWSLRGNTGELFF
V gene: TRBV9; J gene: TRBJ2-1; CDR3 protein: CASKSGVGEGGPYNEQFF
V gene: TRBV6-4; J gene: TRBJ1-1; CDR3 protein: CASSEGREAFF
V gene: TRBV6-5; J gene: TRBJ1-3; CDR3 protein: CASSYQDTIYF
V gene: TRBV2; J gene: TRBJ1-4; CDR3 protein: CASKPLGGNEKLFF
V gene: TRBV9; J gene: TRBJ2-2; CDR3 protein: CASSVELRTPNTGELFF
V gene: TRBV5-1; J gene: TRBJ2-2; CDR3 protein: CASSVSGNTGELFF
V gene: TRBV6-2/TRBV6-3; J gene: TRBJ2-7; CDR3 protein: CASTPTSATYEQYF
V gene: TRBV5-6; J gene: TRBJ2-5; CDR3 protein: CASSFIDRAKETQYF
V gene: TRBV27; J gene: TRBJ1-1; CDR3 protein: CASSFVGSTEAFF
V gene: TRBV4-1; J gene: TRBJ2-3; CDR3 protein: CASSQDEASGLTDTQYF